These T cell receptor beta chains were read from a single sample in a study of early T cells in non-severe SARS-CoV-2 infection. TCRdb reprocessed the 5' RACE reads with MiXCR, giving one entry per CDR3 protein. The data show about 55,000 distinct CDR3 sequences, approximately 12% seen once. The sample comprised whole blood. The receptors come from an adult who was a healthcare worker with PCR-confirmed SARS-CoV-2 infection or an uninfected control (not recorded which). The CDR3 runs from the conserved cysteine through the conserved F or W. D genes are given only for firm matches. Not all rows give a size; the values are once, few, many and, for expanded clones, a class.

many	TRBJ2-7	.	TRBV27	TGTGCCAGCAGTTCGCGTCCGGGAAGCTCCTACGAGCAGTACTTC	CASSSRPGSSYEQYF
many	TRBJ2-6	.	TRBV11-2	TGTGCCAGCGGGGCCAACGTCCTGACTTTC	CASGANVLTF
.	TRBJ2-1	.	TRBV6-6	TGTGCCAGCAGCCCCGGGACTCCCAACAATGAGCAGTTCTTC	CASSPGTPNNEQFF
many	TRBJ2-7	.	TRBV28	TGTGCCAGCAGTCCCCCCGGGACACCAAGCCAACTTTCCTACGAGCAGTACTTC	CASSPPGTPSQLSYEQYF
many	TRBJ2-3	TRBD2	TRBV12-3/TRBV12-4	TGTGCCAGCAGTGGGGGAGGGTCAGATACGCAGTATTTT	CASSGGGSDTQYF
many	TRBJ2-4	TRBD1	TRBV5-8	TGTGCCAGCAGCTTTCAACAGGGGGTAGCCAAAAACATTCAGTACTTC	CASSFQQGVAKNIQYF
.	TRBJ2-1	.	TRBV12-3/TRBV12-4	TGTGCCAGCAGTTTAGCGCGTGGGGATTGGGATGAGCAGTTCTTC	CASSLARGDWDEQFF
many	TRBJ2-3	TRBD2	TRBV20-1	TGCAGTGCTAGGGCCCTAGTGTCCAATAGCGGGGGGCTCCTCAACACAGATACGCAGTATTTT	CSARALVSNSGGLLNTDTQYF
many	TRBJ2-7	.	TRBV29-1	TGCAGCGTCGCCCCGGGCCCAGCTCCGGAGCAGTACTTC	CSVAPGPAPEQYF
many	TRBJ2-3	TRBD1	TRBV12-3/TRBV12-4	TGTGCCAGCAGATCCGGGACAGGCACGACGCAGTATTTT	CASRSGTGTTQYF
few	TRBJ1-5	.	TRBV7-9	TGTGCCAGCAGCTTGAGGGCCGGGCAGGGGCAGGGGTCTTATAGCAATCAGCCCCAGCATTTT	CASSLRAGQGQGSYSNQPQHF
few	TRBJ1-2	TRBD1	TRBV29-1	TGCAGCCTTCCACGGGGGACAGGGAAGACTAGTTACTATGGCTACACCTTC	CSLPRGTGKTSYYGYTF
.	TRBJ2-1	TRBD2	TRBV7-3	TGTGCCAGCAGCCTCGGGACTAGCGGCCTCAATGAGCAGTTCTTC	CASSLGTSGLNEQFF
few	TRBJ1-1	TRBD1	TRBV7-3	TGTGCCAGCAGCCTTTCGACAGGGACGAACACTGAAGCTTTCTTT	CASSLSTGTNTEAFF
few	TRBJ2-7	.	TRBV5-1	TGCGCCAGCAGCCTACGGGGTTACGAGCAGTACTTC	CASSLRGYEQYF
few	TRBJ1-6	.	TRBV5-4	TGTGCCAGCAGCTTGGGCCCAGGACAAGCCGTGTCCTCACCCCTCCACTTT	CASSLGPGQAVSSPLHF
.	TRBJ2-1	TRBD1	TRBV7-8	TGTGCCAGCAGCCTACACGGGACAGGACTTCACAATGAGCAGTTCTTC	CASSLHGTGLHNEQFF
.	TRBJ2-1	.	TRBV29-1	TGCAGCGTTGTAGACAGCTCCTACAATGAGCAGTTCTTC	CSVVDSSYNEQFF
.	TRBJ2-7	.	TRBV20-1	TGCAGTGCTAGAATCACGGGCAAGCAGTACTTC	CSARITGKQYF
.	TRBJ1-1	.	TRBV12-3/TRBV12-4	TGTGCCAGCAGTCCCCGTGGTGCGGGCCTGAACACTGAAGCTTTCTTT	CASSPRGAGLNTEAFF
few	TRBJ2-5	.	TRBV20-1	TGCAGTGCTGATTTCCTGTACCAAGAGACCCAGTACTTC	CSADFLYQETQYF
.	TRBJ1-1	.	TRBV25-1	TGTGCCAGCAGTGAGGTGGGCACTGAAGCTTTCTTT	CASSEVGTEAFF
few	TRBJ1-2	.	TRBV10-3	TGTGCCATCAGTGCCCGGGACGGGGCTGGTGGCTACACCTTC	CAISARDGAGGYTF
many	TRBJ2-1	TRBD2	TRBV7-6	TGTGCCAGCAGCTCCCCCCGGACTAGCGGGGACCTTGTAGATGAGCAGTTCTTC	CASSSPRTSGDLVDEQFF
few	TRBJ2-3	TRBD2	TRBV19	TGTGCCAGTAGATCGGAACGGGGGGGTAGCACAGATACGCAGTATTTT	CASRSERGGSTDTQYF
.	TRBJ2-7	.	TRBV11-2	TGTGCCAGCAGCTCGCTAATCACTAAGCTGGGGTCACGCGACGAGCAGTACTTC	CASSSLITKLGSRDEQYF
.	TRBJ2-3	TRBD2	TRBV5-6	TGTGCCAGCAGCACCGGACTAGTTGTCACAGATACGCAGTATTTT	CASSTGLVVTDTQYF
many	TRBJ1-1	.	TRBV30	TGTGCCTGGAGTGCCGGGGCGAGCACTGAAGCTTTCTTT	CAWSAGASTEAFF
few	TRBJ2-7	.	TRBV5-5	TGTGCCAGCAGCCTCCTTCCGGGGAACGAGCAGTACTTC	CASSLLPGNEQYF
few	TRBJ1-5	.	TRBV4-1	TGCGCCAGCAGCCAAGAGTCGGTGAATCAGCCCCAGCATTTT	CASSQESVNQPQHF
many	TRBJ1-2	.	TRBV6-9	TGTGCCAGCAGGCGATGGGAGGATTCCTATGGCTACACCTTC	CASRRWEDSYGYTF
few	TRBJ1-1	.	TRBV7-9	TGTGCCAGCAGCTCCGCTCCGGGTGCTGAAGCTTTCTTT	CASSSAPGAEAFF
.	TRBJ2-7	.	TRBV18	TGTGCCAGCTCACCACTGGGCGGGCGGTACGAGCAGTACTTC	CASSPLGGRYEQYF
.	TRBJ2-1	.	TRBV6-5	TGTGCCAGCAGTTACTCGGGGGACTTAAGCTCCTACAATGAGCAGTTCTTC	CASSYSGDLSSYNEQFF
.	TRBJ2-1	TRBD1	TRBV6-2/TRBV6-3	TGTGCCAGCAGTGCGGACAGGGGTTTCAATGAGCAGTTCTTC	CASSADRGFNEQFF
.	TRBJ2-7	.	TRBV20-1	TGCAGTGCTCGATTAGGGTACTCCTACGAGCAGTACTTC	CSARLGYSYEQYF
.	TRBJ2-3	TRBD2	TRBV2	TGTGCCAGCGGGACTAGCGCGAGCACAGATACGCAGTATTTT	CASGTSASTDTQYF
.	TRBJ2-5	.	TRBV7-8	TGTGCCAGCAGCTTAGGGACTTCCGATCTAGAGACCCAGTACTTC	CASSLGTSDLETQYF
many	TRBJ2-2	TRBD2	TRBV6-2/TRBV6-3	TGTGCCAGCAGTTTACTAGCGATAACCGGGGAGCTGTTTTTT	CASSLLAITGELFF
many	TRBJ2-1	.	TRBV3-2	TGTGCCAGCAGCCAAGATCACAGGGGTGGGAATGAGCAGTTCTTC	CASSQDHRGGNEQFF
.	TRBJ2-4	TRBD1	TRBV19	TGTGCCAGTAGTACGGACAGGGGCCACATTCAGTACTTC	CASSTDRGHIQYF
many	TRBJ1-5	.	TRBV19	TGTGCCAGTAGTATTACAGATAGCAATCAGCCCCAGCATTTT	CASSITDSNQPQHF
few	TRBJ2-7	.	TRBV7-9	TGTGCCAGCAGCCCCGACTTGCTTAGCCCTAACTACGAGCAGTACTTC	CASSPDLLSPNYEQYF
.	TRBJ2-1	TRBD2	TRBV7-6	TGTGCCAGCAGCTTACAAGCGGGGGCCTACAATGAGCAGTTCTTC	CASSLQAGAYNEQFF
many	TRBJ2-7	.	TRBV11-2	TGTGCCAGCAGCAGCCCCCGGGAAAGGTCCGAGGACGAGCAGTACTTC	CASSSPRERSEDEQYF
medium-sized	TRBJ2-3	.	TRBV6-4	TGTGCCAGCAGTGACCGGGGCTCCACAGATACGCAGTATTTT	CASSDRGSTDTQYF
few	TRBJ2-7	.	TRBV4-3	TGCGCCAGCAGCCAAAAGACGGACAGCACCTACGAGCAGTACTTC	CASSQKTDSTYEQYF
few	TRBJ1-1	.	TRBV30	TGTGCCTGGAGTGTAAAGCGGACACCGAACACTGAAGCTTTCTTT	CAWSVKRTPNTEAFF
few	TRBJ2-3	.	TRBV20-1	TGCAGTGCTGGAATGACAGGCCGACGCACAGATACGCAGTATTTT	CSAGMTGRRTDTQYF
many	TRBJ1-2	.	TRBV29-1	TGCAGCGTCGTCCGCGGCTCCGGGGGGGCTGGCTACACCTTC	CSVVRGSGGAGYTF
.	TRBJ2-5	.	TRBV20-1	TGCAGTGCTAGATTCCAGGGTGGAGAGACCCAGTACTTC	CSARFQGGETQYF
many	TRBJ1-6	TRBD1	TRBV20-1	TGCAGTGCTAGAGCCACCGGACAGGAGGCCTCACCCCTCCACTTT	CSARATGQEASPLHF
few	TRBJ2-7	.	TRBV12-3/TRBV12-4	TGTGCCAGCAGTGGGCGATTAGCTGCTTATTTCGAGCAGTACTTC	CASSGRLAAYFEQYF
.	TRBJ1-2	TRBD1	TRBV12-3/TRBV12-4	TGTGCCAGCAGTTCAGTAGGGGGACAGGCGACTAACTATGGCTACACCTTC	CASSSVGGQATNYGYTF